These T cell receptor beta chains were read from a single sample in a study of T cells in Graves' hyperthyroidism and ophthalmopathy. TCRdb processed the multiplex PCR reads anew with MiXCR; each CDR3 protein has one entry. The table shows 500,000 to 650,000 distinct CDR3 sequences, with approximately 17% occurring only once. Sequences were obtained from blood. Receptors were obtained from a woman younger than 35 with Graves' ophthalmopathy. The CDR3 runs from the conserved cysteine through the conserved F or W. The D gene is left open where the match is weak. Expanded clones are given a class, and other clones once, few, many or no size at all.

j_gene: TRBJ2-6
d_gene: .
abundance: .
v_gene: TRBV4-3
CDR3nt: TGCGCCAGCATCCAAGGGGTCCCCTCCTCTGGGGCCAACGTCCTGACTTTC
CDR3aa: CASIQGVPSSGANVLTF

j_gene: TRBJ1-2
d_gene: .
abundance: .
v_gene: TRBV6-4
CDR3nt: TGTGCCAGCAGTGACCCCATTGGCGGCTACACCTTC
CDR3aa: CASSDPIGGYTF

j_gene: TRBJ1-2
d_gene: TRBD1
abundance: few
v_gene: TRBV5-6
CDR3nt: TGTGCCAGCAGCTTGGAAGGGGGCGCTGACTATGGCTACACCTTC
CDR3aa: CASSLEGGADYGYTF

j_gene: TRBJ2-7
d_gene: TRBD1
abundance: few
v_gene: TRBV27
CDR3nt: TGTGCCAGCAGCCAGTACAGGGGACCCTACGAGCAGTACTTC
CDR3aa: CASSQYRGPYEQYF

j_gene: TRBJ1-6
d_gene: .
abundance: few
v_gene: TRBV4-2
CDR3nt: TGTGCCAGCAGCCAAAGGGACACCAATTCACCCCTCCACTTT
CDR3aa: CASSQRDTNSPLHF

j_gene: TRBJ2-1
d_gene: .
abundance: .
v_gene: TRBV27
CDR3nt: TGTGCCACCTGGACCTCTAGGGATGGCTACAATGAGCAGTTCTTC
CDR3aa: CATWTSRDGYNEQFF

j_gene: TRBJ2-5
d_gene: TRBD1
abundance: many
v_gene: TRBV2
CDR3nt: TGTGCCAGCAGCACGATGATAGACAGGGGACAAGAGACCCAGTACTTC
CDR3aa: CASSTMIDRGQETQYF

j_gene: TRBJ1-1
d_gene: .
abundance: .
v_gene: TRBV18
CDR3nt: TGTGCCAGCGCATCTGGGGGTAGGGGCACTGAAGCTTTCTTT
CDR3aa: CASASGGRGTEAFF

j_gene: TRBJ2-5
d_gene: .
abundance: .
v_gene: TRBV4-3
CDR3nt: TGCGCCAGCAGCCGGGACCTCTCAGGAGGAGAGACCCAGTACTTC
CDR3aa: CASSRDLSGGETQYF

j_gene: TRBJ2-1
d_gene: TRBD2
abundance: .
v_gene: TRBV5-4
CDR3nt: TGTGCCAGCAGCTTGGAATTAGCGGGGAAACAGTTCTTC
CDR3aa: CASSLELAGKQFF

j_gene: TRBJ1-1
d_gene: .
abundance: few
v_gene: TRBV7-6
CDR3nt: TGTGCCAGCAGTGAAACGGGATCTGGTGAAGCTTTCTTT
CDR3aa: CASSETGSGEAFF

j_gene: TRBJ1-5
d_gene: TRBD1
abundance: few
v_gene: TRBV15
CDR3nt: TGTGCCACCAGCAGTAAACAGGGGAGCAATCAGCCCCAGCATTTT
CDR3aa: CATSSKQGSNQPQHF

j_gene: TRBJ2-6
d_gene: .
abundance: many
v_gene: TRBV28
CDR3nt: TGTGCCAGCAGTTTATCGGGGGCGGACGGGGCCAACGTCCTGACTTTC
CDR3aa: CASSLSGADGANVLTF

j_gene: TRBJ2-7
d_gene: .
abundance: .
v_gene: TRBV30
CDR3nt: TGTGCCTGGATATCGGTCAGCTACGAGCAGTACTTC
CDR3aa: CAWISVSYEQYF

j_gene: TRBJ1-5
d_gene: .
abundance: .
v_gene: TRBV6-2/TRBV6-3
CDR3nt: TGTGCCAGCTCTCAATTCGGGGGCCGCAATCAGCCCCAGCATTTT
CDR3aa: CASSQFGGRNQPQHF

j_gene: TRBJ2-3
d_gene: TRBD2
abundance: many
v_gene: TRBV5-1
CDR3nt: TGCGCCAGCAGCTTGGAAGGGTCTAGCGGGCCCGAGGCGCGTACGCAGTATTTT
CDR3aa: CASSLEGSSGPEARTQYF

j_gene: TRBJ2-3
d_gene: .
abundance: few
v_gene: TRBV5-5
CDR3nt: TGTGCCAGTAGATGCAGGGACCGGGCAGATACGCAGTATTTT
CDR3aa: CASRCRDRADTQYF

j_gene: TRBJ2-1
d_gene: TRBD2
abundance: many
v_gene: TRBV20-1
CDR3nt: TGCAGTGCGGGGAGGGATGGGGCCTCCTACAATGAGCAGTTCTTC
CDR3aa: CSAGRDGASYNEQFF

j_gene: TRBJ1-1
d_gene: .
abundance: .
v_gene: TRBV19
CDR3nt: TGTGCCAGTAGTACCCCGAAACTTGTGCGAACTGAAGCTTTCTTT
CDR3aa: CASSTPKLVRTEAFF

j_gene: TRBJ1-6
d_gene: .
abundance: .
v_gene: TRBV15
CDR3nt: TGTGCCACCAGCAGAGAGCGGAACGGTAATTCACCCCTCCACTTT
CDR3aa: CATSRERNGNSPLHF

j_gene: TRBJ2-7
d_gene: .
abundance: .
v_gene: TRBV5-1
CDR3nt: TGCGCCAGCAGCCCCCGGGGATACTACGAGCAGTACTTC
CDR3aa: CASSPRGYYEQYF

j_gene: TRBJ2-1
d_gene: .
abundance: .
v_gene: TRBV14
CDR3nt: TGTGCCAGCAGCCAGGTCATTTTTAGCTCCTACAATGAGCAGTTCTTC
CDR3aa: CASSQVIFSSYNEQFF

j_gene: TRBJ1-1
d_gene: .
abundance: .
v_gene: TRBV5-6
CDR3nt: TGTGCCAGCAGTCCTCCTTTCAACAGGAACACTGAAGCTTTCTTT
CDR3aa: CASSPPFNRNTEAFF

j_gene: TRBJ2-5
d_gene: TRBD2
abundance: many
v_gene: TRBV6-1
CDR3nt: TGTGCCAGCAGTGAAGAGAGGGCTAGCGGGGGAGAGACCCAGTACTTC
CDR3aa: CASSEERASGGETQYF

j_gene: TRBJ2-2
d_gene: .
abundance: .
v_gene: TRBV20-1
CDR3nt: TGCAGTGCTAGAGATCCGGGGCTAGCGAGAACCGGGGAGCTGTTTTTT
CDR3aa: CSARDPGLARTGELFF

j_gene: TRBJ1-1
d_gene: .
abundance: many
v_gene: TRBV20-1
CDR3nt: TGCAGTGCTAGAGATTTCGGTATCCGGACTCTGCGGGGCACTGAAGCTTTCTTT
CDR3aa: CSARDFGIRTLRGTEAFF

j_gene: TRBJ2-3
d_gene: TRBD2
abundance: many
v_gene: TRBV5-1
CDR3nt: TGCGCCAGCAGCACTGGGACTACCAGCACAGATACGCAGTATTTT
CDR3aa: CASSTGTTSTDTQYF